Listed below are T cell receptor beta chains from one sample, sequenced in a study of immune heterogeneity within non-small cell lung tumors. TCRdb passed the multiplex PCR reads through MiXCR, listing each CDR3 protein once. Of around 23,000 distinct CDR3 sequences in the sample, 25% to 30% were seen once. The sample consisted of lung tumor tissue. These TCRs come from a middle-aged man with non-small cell lung cancer. Each CDR3 is given with its conserved first and last residue.

j_call v_call cdr3_aa
TRBJ2-7 TRBV5-1 CASSLGQAREQYF
TRBJ2-1 TRBV5-1 CASRPESGTYNEQFF
TRBJ2-7 TRBV18 CASSPGTSSYEQYF
TRBJ2-3 TRBV12-3/TRBV12-4 CASSLSPDTDTQYF
TRBJ2-7 TRBV12-3/TRBV12-4 CASTPQSGLAGEQYF
TRBJ1-1 TRBV2 CASRDSWERTEAFF
TRBJ2-7 TRBV25-1 CASSESTYGLYF
TRBJ1-3 TRBV19 CASGARGFGNTIYF
TRBJ2-2 TRBV19 CASSKAGTNTGELFF
TRBJ2-4 TRBV3-1 CASSQAIRGNDIQYF
TRBJ2-3 TRBV20-1 CSARAQDWPPVGTDTQYF
TRBJ2-3 TRBV7-9 CASSRGIAGNTDTQYF
TRBJ2-3 TRBV25-1 CASSRATDTQYF
TRBJ2-5 TRBV2 CARETGETQYF
TRBJ1-5 TRBV7-2 CASSLEAGDLQPQHF
TRBJ2-1 TRBV20-1 CSARDIGGPDSEQFF
TRBJ1-2 TRBV3-1 CASSQSWNGYTF
TRBJ2-2 TRBV2 CASTHTGELFF
TRBJ2-2 TRBV28 CASSSGERGTGELFF
TRBJ2-1 TRBV6-1 CASSWGHGQFF
TRBJ2-3 TRBV11-3 CASSSRGLMGDTQYF
TRBJ1-2 TRBV6-1 CASTPQGRGGYTF
TRBJ2-7 TRBV10-1 CASSDFRGQAREQYF
TRBJ1-2 TRBV7-9 CASSLPGGYGYTF
TRBJ2-3 TRBV6-4 CASSALQGHTQYF
TRBJ2-3 TRBV5-6 CASSSGYSQYF
TRBJ2-7 TRBV27 CASSLGPGGGYEQYF
TRBJ2-5 TRBV24-1 CATSGAGATSQETQYF
TRBJ2-1 TRBV20-1 CSASREGRGYNEQFF
TRBJ1-2 TRBV24-1 CATSDFDGANYGYTF
TRBJ2-3 TRBV7-3 CASQGSSTDTQYF
TRBJ2-5 TRBV4-3 CASSQDERTAQETQYF
TRBJ1-1 TRBV10-3 CAISERTPNTEAFF
TRBJ2-1 TRBV19 CASSIGTGAYNEQFF
TRBJ1-2 TRBV20-1 CSARDPQLDRHKGYTF
TRBJ2-1 TRBV11-2 CASGSNEQFF
TRBJ2-7 TRBV6-1 CASRPGLAGVYEQYF
TRBJ2-2 TRBV20-1 CSARGVGELFF
TRBJ2-3 TRBV7-9 CASSRGQANTDTQYF
TRBJ2-3 TRBV10-3 CAISDETDTQYF
TRBJ2-7 TRBV7-2 CASSFTGGGSQEQYF